The source of this TCR beta chain is a study of shared clonotypes between healthy human individuals. Naive CD8 cells lacked CD45RO and underwent positive selection for CCR7, leaving out terminally differentiated effector memory CD45RA+ cells. Some clones are missing from TCRdb's copy, which holds only in-frame ones; the method was immunoSEQ multiplex PCR. The repertoire includes roughly 2.1 million clones, under 95% of them detected once, and about 1.8% sits in the top ten. Per germline, CDR1 LNHDA and CDR2 SQIVND (reference sequence). V shed 1 base, J shed 5 bases, and the junction held 7 bases outside the gene matches. The CDR3 loop spans 15 amino acids.

The chain carries TRBV19 and TRBJ2-7; 8 bases map to TRBD1. The specimen was naive CD8+ T cells from PBMCs. This receptor was taken from a man younger than 35 in good health. Some clones in this sample may be carry-over from other donors' samples. CDR3 amino acids: CASSIVGTGGDEQYF. The CDR3, as DNA: TGTGCCAGTAGTATAGTTGGGACAGGAGGTGACGAGCAGTACTTC.